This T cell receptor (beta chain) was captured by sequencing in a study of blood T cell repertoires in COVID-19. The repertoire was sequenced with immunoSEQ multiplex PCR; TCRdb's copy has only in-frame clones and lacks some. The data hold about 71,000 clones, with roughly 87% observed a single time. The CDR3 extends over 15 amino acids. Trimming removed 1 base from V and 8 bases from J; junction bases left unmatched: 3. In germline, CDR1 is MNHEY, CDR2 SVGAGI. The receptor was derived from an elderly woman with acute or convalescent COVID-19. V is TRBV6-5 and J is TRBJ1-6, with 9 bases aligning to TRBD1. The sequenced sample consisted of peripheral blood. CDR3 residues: CASSYLGQGDSPLHF. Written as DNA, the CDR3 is TGTGCCAGCAGTTACTTGGGACAGGGCGATTCACCCCTCCACTTT.